One sample yielded the 23 T cell receptor beta chains listed below, sequenced in a study of Ad26.COV2.S vaccination and SARS-CoV-2 variants. Here immunoSEQ multiplex PCR was the method, and the copy in TCRdb shows in-frame clones only, minus some. Of hundreds of thousands of clones listed, less than 90% are singletons. Treatment denoted: over 15 received Ad26.COV2.S at low or high dose, single or two shots; five or six received placebo; per-sample allocation not given. Collection of the samples took place on day 63 after the first injection of vaccine or placebo. Sample: peripheral blood, taken in a trial of Ad26.COV2.S vaccine versus placebo. Source of these receptors: a person between 18 and 59 years old who received the Ad26.COV2.S COVID-19 vaccine or a placebo.

This rearrangement joins TRBV10-3 to TRBJ2-5, with D perhaps TRBD1 (7 bases). CDR1 is ENHRY and CDR2 is SYGVKD in the germline V gene. The length of the CDR3 is 12 residues. Trimming left V 5 bases short and J 5 bases short, with 9 bases between. The CDR3 region is CAISPGGETQYF. CDR3 bases: TGTGCCATCAGTCCAGGGGGGGAGACCCAGTACTTC.

This chain uses TRBV2 with TRBJ1-4; 7 nucleotides match TRBD1. Trimming removed 6 bases from V and 8 bases from J; junction bases left unmatched: 3. The CDR3 length is 12 residues. CDR1 and CDR2 from the germline V gene are SNHLY and FYNNEI. Written as DNA, the CDR3 is TGTGCCAGCAGACAACAGGGGGAAAAACTGTTTTTT. Amino acids: CASRQQGEKLFF.

The chain links TRBV28 to TRBJ1-1, with 9 bases fitting TRBD1. V lost 5 bases, J lost 1 base, and 5 bases stayed unmatched. This CDR3 has 15 amino acids. CDR1 is MDHEN and CDR2 is SYDVKM in the germline V gene. The CDR3 sequence is CASSGTGTWNTEAFF. The CDR3 DNA sequence: TGTGCCAGCAGTGGGACAGGGACCTGGAACACTGAAGCTTTCTTT. Complete variable domain (other parts from reference TRBV28 and TRBJ1-1): DVKVTQSSRYLVKRTGEKVFLECVQDMDHENMFWYRQDPGLGLRLIYFSYDVKMKEKGDIPEGYSVSREKKERFSLILESASTNQTSMYLCASSGTGTWNTEAFFGQGTRLTVV.

The chain links TRBV18 to TRBJ2-1; D is undetermined. V lost 3 bases to trimming and J lost 4 bases, with 7 bases between them. The CDR3 has 13 residues. In germline, CDR1 is KGHSH, CDR2 LQKENI. This CDR3 is CASSPIRYNEQFF. CDR3 nucleotide sequence: TGTGCCAGCTCACCGATCCGATACAATGAGCAGTTCTTC.

The V gene is TRBV5-1, the J gene TRBJ2-1; perhaps D is TRBD1 or TRBD2 (6 bases each). This CDR3 region has 17 residues. CDR1 and CDR2 from the germline V gene are SGHRS and YFSETQ. V was pared by 0 bases and J by 2 bases, with 15 bases between. The CDR3 DNA sequence: TGCGCCAGCAGCTTGGAGGGGGAGGCCCCCACCTACAATGAGCAGTTCTTC. As protein: CASSLEGEAPTYNEQFF.

The chain combines TRBV18 with TRBJ2-5, with 8 positions matching TRBD1. The length of the CDR3 is 17 residues. Trimming took 1 base from V and 0 from J; bases not matched to a gene: 7. Germline values: CDR1 KGHSH, CDR2 LQKENI. The CDR3 spells CASSPLGTGGNQETQYF. For the CDR3, the DNA is TGTGCCAGCTCACCACTGGGAACAGGGGGGAACCAAGAGACCCAGTACTTC. The full variable domain, with the rest looked up from reference TRBV18 and TRBJ2-5, is NAGVMQNPRHLVRRRGQEARLRCSPMKGHSHVYWYRQLPEEGLKFMVYLQKENIIDESGMPKERFSAEFPKEGPSILRIQQVVRGDSAAYFCASSPLGTGGNQETQYFGPGTRLLVL.

V and J are TRBV7-2 and TRBJ2-3; D is uncertain. The CDR3 consists of 13 residues. V lost 1 base and J 4 bases, leaving 6 bases between the germline ends. Germline CDR1 reads SGHTA; CDR2 reads FQGNSA. The CDR3, as DNA: TGTGCCAGCAGCTTAGTTGGCTCAGATACGCAGTATTTT. It encodes CASSLVGSDTQYF. Variable domain in full (rest from reference TRBV7-2 and TRBJ2-3): GAGVSQSPSNKVTEKGKDVELRCDPISGHTALYWYRQSLGQGLEFLIYFQGNSAPDKSGLPSDRFSAERTGGSVSTLTIQRTQQEDSAVYLCASSLVGSDTQYFGPGTRLTVL.

The J gene is TRBJ1-6, the V gene TRBV3-1 (or the pseudogene TRBV3-2), with D unclear. This CDR3 contains 23 residues. CDR1 and CDR2 (germline): LGHDT, YNNKEL (reference sequence). V lost 4 bases to trimming and J lost 8 bases, with 39 bases between them. The CDR3 DNA sequence: TGTGCCAGCAGCCCTCGAGGTTTTTCTTTGGCTGGGTGCGCCGCAAATGCTCATTCACCCCTCCACTTT. Amino acid sequence: CASSPRGFSLAGCAANAHSPLHF.

In nucleotides, the CDR3 is TGTGCCAGCAGCGCAGAGGGACTAGCTGCGAACACCGGGGAGCTGTTTTTT. Protein product: CASSAEGLAANTGELFF. This sequence joins TRBV9 and TRBJ2-2, with TRBD2 matching 9 bases. Unmatched junction bases numbered 6, after V lost 3 bases and J lost 0 bases. Germline V lookup: CDR1 SGDLS, CDR2 YYNGEE. The length of the CDR3 is 17 residues. The full variable domain, in which reference TRBV9 and TRBJ2-2 provide the parts outside the CDR3, is DSGVTQTPKHLITATGQRVTLRCSPRSGDLSVYWYQQSLDQGLQFLIQYYNGEERAKGNILERFSAQQFPDLHSELNLSSLELGDSALYFCASSAEGLAANTGELFFGEGSRLTVL.

The V and J genes are TRBV3-1 (or the pseudogene TRBV3-2) and TRBJ1-5; D perhaps matches TRBD1 (5 bases). The V gene's germline CDR1 is LGHDT and CDR2 YNNKEL (reference sequence). Trimming pared 4 bases from V and 2 bases from J, leaving 6 bases between. This CDR3 comprises 13 residues. For the CDR3, the DNA is TGTGCCAGCAGCCCGACAGGCAATCAGCCCCAGCATTTT. Translation gives CASSPTGNQPQHF.

The V call is TRBV11-2, the J call TRBJ1-6, with D perhaps matching TRBD1 (6 bases). The V and J ends lost 0 bases and 12 bases respectively, with 9 bases between them. Germline loops: CDR1 SGHAT, CDR2 FQNNGV. CDR3 size: 13 residues. The CDR3 sequence: CASSLDRGRPLHF. In nucleotides, the CDR3 is TGTGCCAGCAGCTTAGACAGGGGAAGACCCCTCCACTTT.

The chain recombines TRBV21-1 with TRBJ1-1. TRBV21-1 is a pseudogene segment. The CDR3 runs 12 residues. The CDR3: CASSKLATEAFF. Here the CDR3 DNA reads TGTGCCAGCAGCAAATTAGCTACTGAAGCTTTCTTT.

This sequence joins TRBV3-1 (or the pseudogene TRBV3-2) and TRBJ1-5; unclear D gene. The germline V and J ends were trimmed by 2 bases and 6 bases, with 8 bases remaining between them. CDR1 is LGHDT and CDR2 is YNNKEL in the germline V gene (reference sequence). The CDR3 covers 13 residues. Here the CDR3 reads CASSQSRFQPQHF. The CDR3 coding sequence is TGTGCCAGCAGCCAATCTCGGTTTCAGCCCCAGCATTTT.

This chain links TRBV7-2 with TRBJ2-5; no clear D gene. Trimming removed 4 bases from V and 4 bases from J, with 4 bases in between. Germline loops: CDR1 SGHTA, CDR2 FQGNSA. The CDR3 is made up of 11 amino acids. The chain's CDR3 is CASSSTETQYF. CDR3 nucleotides: TGTGCCAGCAGCTCCACAGAGACCCAGTACTTC.

This clone was observed a handful of times. The rearrangement joins TRBV18 to TRBJ1-2; D call uncertain. V lost 3 bases to trimming and J lost 3 bases, with 8 bases between them. The germline gives CDR1 KGHSH, CDR2 LQKENI. This CDR3 region has 13 residues. The CDR3 bases are TGTGCCAGCTCACCCCCCAACTACTATGGCTACACCTTC. Protein sequence: CASSPPNYYGYTF.

The chain couples TRBV19 to TRBJ2-2, with TRBD1 matching over 9 bases. V shed 7 bases and J 6 bases; nucleotides not matched to a gene: 9. Germline CDR1 and CDR2: LNHDA and SQIVND (reference sequence). This CDR3 contains 15 residues. DNA for the CDR3: TGTGCCAGTAAGACAGGACAGGGGATTCCCGGGGAGCTGTTTTTT. It codes for CASKTGQGIPGELFF.

The chain recombines TRBV5-4 with TRBJ2-2, with 9 bases aligning to TRBD1. V was pared by 2 bases and J by 4 bases, with 12 bases of the junction left unmatched. This CDR3 has 18 residues. The germline V gene has CDR1 SGHNT and CDR2 YYREEE (reference sequence). The CDR3 spells CASSFGQGFTSATGELFF. CDR3 coding DNA: TGTGCCAGCAGCTTCGGACAGGGGTTTACAAGCGCCACCGGGGAGCTGTTTTTT.

This clone was observed many times. The chain recombines TRBV2 with TRBJ1-5, with TRBD1 as a possible D gene (5 bases). This CDR3 comprises 13 residues. The germline gives CDR1 SNHLY, CDR2 FYNNEI. Trimming pared 10 bases from V and 2 bases from J, leaving 12 bases between. The CDR3 here is CATMDNGNQPQHF. The DNA of the CDR3 is TGTGCCACCATGGACAACGGCAATCAGCCCCAGCATTTT.

The chain is built from TRBV6-5 and TRBJ2-2; D possibly corresponds to TRBD1 (6 bases). This CDR3 is 15 amino acids long. Germline assignment: CDR1 MNHEY and CDR2 SVGAGI. V lost 4 bases, J lost 0 bases, and 9 bases lay in between. CDR3 DNA sequence: TGTGCCAGCAGTTCGACAGGCTCGAACACCGGGGAGCTGTTTTTT. It is translated as CASSSTGSNTGELFF.

CDR3: CASSLGAVYEQYF. The CDR3 DNA reads TGTGCCAGCAGTTTAGGGGCGGTCTACGAGCAGTACTTC. This chain connects TRBV12-3 or TRBV12-4 to TRBJ2-7; D gene ambiguous. This CDR3 has 13 amino acids. The V gene lost 1 base and the J gene lost 3 bases, with 7 bases spanning the gap.

The chain is built from TRBV28 and TRBJ2-3, with D perhaps matching TRBD2 (5 bases). There are 15 residues in the CDR3. Germline CDR1 is MDHEN and CDR2 is SYDVKM. The V end lost 7 bases, the J end lost 3 bases, and 17 bases lay between the germline ends. CDR3 in DNA: TGTGCCAGCACCCCCTCCTCGGGGAAGACAGATACGCAGTATTTT. Encoded protein: CASTPSSGKTDTQYF.

The chain uses TRBV25-1 and TRBJ2-1; D unclear. CDR1 is MGHDK and CDR2 is SYGVNS in the germline V gene. The CDR3 has 16 residues. Trimming shortened V by 1 base and J by 5 bases, and 15 bases separated the two germline ends. CDR3 DNA: TGTGCCAGCAGTGAATTTGTGAATTATGGAGACAATGAGCAGTTCTTC. As protein: CASSEFVNYGDNEQFF.

The rearrangement joins TRBV5-1 to TRBJ1-1, with a possible D match to TRBD1 (5 bases). With 4 bases removed from V and 2 bases from J, the gap between germline ends came to 18 bases. The CDR3 sequence is 16 residues long. CDR1 is SGHRS and CDR2 is YFSETQ in the germline V gene. The CDR3 protein is CASSPDGGALNTEAFF. The CDR3 DNA sequence: TGCGCCAGCAGCCCGGATGGAGGGGCTCTCAACACTGAAGCTTTCTTT.